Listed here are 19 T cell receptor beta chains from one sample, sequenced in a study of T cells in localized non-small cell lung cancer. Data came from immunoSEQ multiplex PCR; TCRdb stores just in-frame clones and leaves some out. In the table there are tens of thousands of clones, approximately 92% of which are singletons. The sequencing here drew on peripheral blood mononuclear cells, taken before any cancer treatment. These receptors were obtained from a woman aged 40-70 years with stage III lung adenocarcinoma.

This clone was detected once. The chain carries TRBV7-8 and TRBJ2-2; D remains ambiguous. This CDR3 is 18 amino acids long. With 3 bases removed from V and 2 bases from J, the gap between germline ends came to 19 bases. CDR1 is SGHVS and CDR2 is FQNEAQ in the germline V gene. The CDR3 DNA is TGTGCCAGCAGCTTCATTCGTCGAGGCCTAACTAACACCGGGGAGCTGTTTTTT. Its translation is CASSFIRRGLTNTGELFF.

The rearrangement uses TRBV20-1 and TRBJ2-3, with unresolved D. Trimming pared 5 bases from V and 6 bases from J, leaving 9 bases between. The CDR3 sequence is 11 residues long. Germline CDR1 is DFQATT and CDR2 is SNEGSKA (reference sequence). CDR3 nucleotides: TGCAGTGCTTTTAGGTTCGATACGCAGTATTTT. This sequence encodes CSAFRFDTQYF.

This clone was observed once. The CDR3 region is CASSTGTHPSPLHF. The CDR3 DNA is TGTGCCAGCAGCACCGGGACACACCCTTCACCCCTCCACTTT. The genes are TRBV7-9 and TRBJ1-6, with D possibly TRBD1 on 6 matching bases. V dropped 5 bases and J dropped 9 bases, with 14 bases sitting between them. The CDR3 is 14 amino acids. Germline CDR1 reads SEHNR; CDR2 reads FQNEAQ (reference sequence).

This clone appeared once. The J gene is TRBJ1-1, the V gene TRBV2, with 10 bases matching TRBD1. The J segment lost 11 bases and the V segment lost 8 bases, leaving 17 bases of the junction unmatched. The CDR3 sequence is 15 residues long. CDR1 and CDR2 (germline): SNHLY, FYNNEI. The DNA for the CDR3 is TGTGCCAGCCGGGAGGGGGACAGGGGATTGATTTCGGCTTTCTTT. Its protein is CASREGDRGLISAFF.

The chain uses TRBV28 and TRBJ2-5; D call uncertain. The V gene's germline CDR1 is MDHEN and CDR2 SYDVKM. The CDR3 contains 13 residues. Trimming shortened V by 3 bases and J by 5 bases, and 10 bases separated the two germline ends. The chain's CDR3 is CASSLGRLETQYF. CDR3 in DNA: TGTGCCAGCAGTTTGGGTCGACTTGAGACCCAGTACTTC.

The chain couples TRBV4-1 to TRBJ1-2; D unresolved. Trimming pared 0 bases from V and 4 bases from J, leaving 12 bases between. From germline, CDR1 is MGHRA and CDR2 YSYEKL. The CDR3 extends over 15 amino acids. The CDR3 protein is CASSQDPTVLYGYTF. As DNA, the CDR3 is TGCGCCAGCAGCCAAGATCCCACGGTACTCTATGGCTACACCTTC.

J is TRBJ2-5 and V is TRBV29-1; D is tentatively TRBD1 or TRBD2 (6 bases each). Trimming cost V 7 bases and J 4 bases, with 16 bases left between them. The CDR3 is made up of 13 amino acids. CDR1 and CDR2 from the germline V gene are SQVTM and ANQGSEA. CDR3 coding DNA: TGCAGCGGAGAACAGGGAGGTCGAGAGACCCAGTACTTC. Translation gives CSGEQGGRETQYF.

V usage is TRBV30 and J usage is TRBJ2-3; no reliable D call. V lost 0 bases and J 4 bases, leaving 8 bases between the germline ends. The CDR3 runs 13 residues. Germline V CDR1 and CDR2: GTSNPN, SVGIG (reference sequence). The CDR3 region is CAWSVRMADTQYF. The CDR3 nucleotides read TGTGCCTGGAGTGTAAGGATGGCAGATACGCAGTATTTT. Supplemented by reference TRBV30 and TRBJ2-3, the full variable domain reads SQTIHQWPATLVQPVGSPLSLECTVEGTSNPNLYWYRQAAGRGLQLLFYSVGIGQISSEVPQNLSASRPQDRQFILSSKKLLLSDSGFYLCAWSVRMADTQYFGPGTRLTVL.

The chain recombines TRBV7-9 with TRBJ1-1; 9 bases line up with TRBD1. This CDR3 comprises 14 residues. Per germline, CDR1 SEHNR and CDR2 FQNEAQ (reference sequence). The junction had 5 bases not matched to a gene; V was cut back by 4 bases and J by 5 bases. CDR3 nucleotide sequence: TGTGCCAGCAGCTCAGGACAGGGGAATACTGAAGCTTTCTTT. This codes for CASSSGQGNTEAFF. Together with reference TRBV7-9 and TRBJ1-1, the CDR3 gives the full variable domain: DTGVSQNPRHKITKRGQNVTFRCDPISEHNRLYWYRQTLGQGPEFLTYFQNEAQLEKSRLLSDRFSAERPKGSFSTLEIQRTEQGDSAMYLCASSSGQGNTEAFFGQGTRLTVV.

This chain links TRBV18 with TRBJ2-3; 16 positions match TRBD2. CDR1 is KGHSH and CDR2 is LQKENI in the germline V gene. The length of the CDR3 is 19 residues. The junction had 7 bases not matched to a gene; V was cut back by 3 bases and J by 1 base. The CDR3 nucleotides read TGTGCCAGCTCACCGGCGGGACTAGCGGGAGGGCAAGGCACAGATACGCAGTATTTT. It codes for CASSPAGLAGGQGTDTQYF.

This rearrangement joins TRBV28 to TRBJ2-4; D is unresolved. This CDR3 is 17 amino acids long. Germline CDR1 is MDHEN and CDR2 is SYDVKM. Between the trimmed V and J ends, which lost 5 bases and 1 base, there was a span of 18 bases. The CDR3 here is CASSAFKLRIAKNIQYF. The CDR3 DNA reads TGTGCCAGCAGTGCCTTCAAGCTCCGGATCGCCAAAAACATTCAGTACTTC.

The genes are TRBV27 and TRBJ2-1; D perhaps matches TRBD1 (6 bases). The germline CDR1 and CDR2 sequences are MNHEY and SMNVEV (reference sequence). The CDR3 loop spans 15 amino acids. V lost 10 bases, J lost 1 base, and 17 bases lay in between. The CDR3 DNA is TGTGCCACCTCACTACAGGGAGTTTCCTACAATGAGCAGTTCTTC. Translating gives CATSLQGVSYNEQFF.

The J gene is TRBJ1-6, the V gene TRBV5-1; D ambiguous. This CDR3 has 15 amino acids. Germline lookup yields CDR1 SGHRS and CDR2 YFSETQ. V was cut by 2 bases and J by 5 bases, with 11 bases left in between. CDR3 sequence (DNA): TGCGCCAGCAGCTTTTGGTCTAATAATAATTCACCCCTCCACTTT. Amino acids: CASSFWSNNNSPLHF.

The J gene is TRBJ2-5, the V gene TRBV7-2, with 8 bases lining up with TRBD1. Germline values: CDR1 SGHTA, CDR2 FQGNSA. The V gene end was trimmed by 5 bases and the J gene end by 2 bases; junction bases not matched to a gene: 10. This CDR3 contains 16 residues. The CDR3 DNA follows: TGTGCCAGCAGCACGGCCTCCGGGACAGGACAAGAGACCCAGTACTTC. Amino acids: CASSTASGTGQETQYF. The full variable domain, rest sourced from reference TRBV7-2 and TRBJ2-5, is GAGVSQSPSNKVTEKGKDVELRCDPISGHTALYWYRQSLGQGLEFLIYFQGNSAPDKSGLPSDRFSAERTGGSVSTLTIQRTQQEDSAVYLCASSTASGTGQETQYFGPGTRLLVL.

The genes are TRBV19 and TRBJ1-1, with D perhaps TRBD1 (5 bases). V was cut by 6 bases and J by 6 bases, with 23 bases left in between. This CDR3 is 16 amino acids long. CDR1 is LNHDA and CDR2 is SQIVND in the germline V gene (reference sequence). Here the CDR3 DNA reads TGTGCCAGTAGATGGGGGGGGATCGGGAGCGCGCCTGAAGCTTTCTTT. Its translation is CASRWGGIGSAPEAFF. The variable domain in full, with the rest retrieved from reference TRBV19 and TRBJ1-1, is DGGITQSPKYLFRKEGQNVTLSCEQNLNHDAMYWYRQDPGQGLRLIYYSQIVNDFQKGDIAEGYSVSREKKESFPLTVTSAQKNPTAFYLCASRWGGIGSAPEAFFGQGTRLTVV.

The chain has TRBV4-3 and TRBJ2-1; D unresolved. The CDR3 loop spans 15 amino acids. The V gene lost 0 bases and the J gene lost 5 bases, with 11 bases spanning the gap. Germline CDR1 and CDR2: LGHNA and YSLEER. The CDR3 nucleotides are TGCGCCAGCAGCCAAGAAACCGGTGGGGACAATGAGCAGTTCTTC. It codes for CASSQETGGDNEQFF.

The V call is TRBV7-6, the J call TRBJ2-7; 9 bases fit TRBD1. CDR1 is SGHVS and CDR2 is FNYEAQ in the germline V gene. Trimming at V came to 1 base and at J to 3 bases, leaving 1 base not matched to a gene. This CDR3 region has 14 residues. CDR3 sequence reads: CASSLGTGVYEQYF. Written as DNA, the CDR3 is TGTGCCAGCAGCTTAGGGACAGGGGTCTACGAGCAGTACTTC. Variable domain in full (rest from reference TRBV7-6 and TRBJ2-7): GAGVSQSPRYKVTKRGQDVALRCDPISGHVSLYWYRQALGQGPEFLTYFNYEAQQDKSGLPNDRFSAERPEGSISTLTIQRTEQRDSAMYRCASSLGTGVYEQYFGPGTRLTVT.

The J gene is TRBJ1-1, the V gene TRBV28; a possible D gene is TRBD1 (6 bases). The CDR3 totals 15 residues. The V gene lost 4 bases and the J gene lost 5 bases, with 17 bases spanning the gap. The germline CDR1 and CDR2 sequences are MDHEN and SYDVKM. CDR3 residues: CASSSALRGRTEAFF. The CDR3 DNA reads TGTGCCAGCAGTTCCGCCCTCAGGGGTAGGACTGAAGCTTTCTTT.

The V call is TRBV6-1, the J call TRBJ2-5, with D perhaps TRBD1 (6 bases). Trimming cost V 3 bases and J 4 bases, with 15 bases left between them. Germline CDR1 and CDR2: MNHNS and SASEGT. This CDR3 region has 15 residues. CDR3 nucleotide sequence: TGTGCCAGCAGTGATTGGCAGGGGTTGGGAGAGACCCAGTACTTC. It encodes CASSDWQGLGETQYF.